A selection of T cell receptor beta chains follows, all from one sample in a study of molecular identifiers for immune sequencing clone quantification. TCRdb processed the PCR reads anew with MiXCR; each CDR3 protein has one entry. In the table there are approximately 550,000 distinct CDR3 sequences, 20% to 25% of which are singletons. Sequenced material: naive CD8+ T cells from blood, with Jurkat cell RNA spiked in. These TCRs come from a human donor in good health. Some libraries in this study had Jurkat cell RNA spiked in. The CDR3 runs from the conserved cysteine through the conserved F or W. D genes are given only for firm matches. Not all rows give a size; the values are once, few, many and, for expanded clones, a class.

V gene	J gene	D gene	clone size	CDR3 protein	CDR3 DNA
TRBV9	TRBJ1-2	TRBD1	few	CASSGQGDVYGYTF	TGTGCCAGCAGCGGACAGGGGGATGTCTATGGCTACACCTTC
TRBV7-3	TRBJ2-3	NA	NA	CASSLVGHTDTQYF	TGTGCCAGCAGCTTAGTAGGGCACACAGATACGCAGTATTTT
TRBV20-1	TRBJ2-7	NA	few	CSAHATQGIPLEQYF	TGCAGTGCTCATGCCACACAGGGCATACCCCTGGAGCAGTACTTC
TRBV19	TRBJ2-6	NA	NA	CATTLRYSGANVLTF	TGTGCCACTACGTTACGGTACTCTGGGGCCAACGTCCTGACTTTC
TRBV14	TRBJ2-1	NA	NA	CASSQLLGPQSEQFF	TGTGCCAGCAGCCAGCTCCTAGGTCCCCAGTCCGAGCAGTTCTTC
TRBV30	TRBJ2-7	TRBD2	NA	CAWSVYGGASYEQYF	TGTGCCTGGAGTGTATACGGGGGGGCCAGCTACGAGCAGTACTTC
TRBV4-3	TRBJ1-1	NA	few	CASSQETGSRSEAFF	TGCGCCAGCAGCCAGGAAACAGGGTCTCGATCCGAAGCTTTCTTT
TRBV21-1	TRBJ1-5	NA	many	CASSIQLARPPFYSNQPQHF	TGTGCCAGCAGCATCCAGCTGGCGCGTCCACCTTTTTATAGCAATCAGCCCCAGCATTTT
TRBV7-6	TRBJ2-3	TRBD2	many	CASRPSGGVTDTQYF	TGTGCCAGCAGACCTAGCGGGGGGGTCACAGATACGCAGTATTTT
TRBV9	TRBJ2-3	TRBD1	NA	CASTWGQGKTDTQYF	TGTGCCAGCACTTGGGGACAGGGGAAAACAGATACGCAGTATTTT
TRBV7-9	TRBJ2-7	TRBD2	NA	CASSLEGASGGYFLSYEQYF	TGTGCCAGCAGCTTAGAGGGTGCTAGCGGGGGGTATTTTCTCTCCTACGAGCAGTACTTC
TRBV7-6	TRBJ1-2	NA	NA	CASSSVDLNYGYTF	TGTGCCAGCAGCTCTGTCGACCTTAACTATGGCTACACCTTC
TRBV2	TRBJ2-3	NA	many	CASNLFASGDTQYF	TGTGCCAGCAACCTCTTCGCTTCAGGAGATACGCAGTATTTT
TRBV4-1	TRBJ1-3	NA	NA	CASSQRDGSPSGNTIYF	TGCGCCAGCAGCCAACGCGACGGGTCCCCCTCTGGAAACACCATATATTTT
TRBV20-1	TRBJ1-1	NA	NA	CSAIPSPANTEAFF	TGCAGTGCTATTCCCAGTCCGGCGAACACTGAAGCTTTCTTT
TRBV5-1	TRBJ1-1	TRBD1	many	CASSLGTGSDTEAFF	TGCGCCAGCAGCTTGGGGACAGGGTCGGACACTGAAGCTTTCTTT
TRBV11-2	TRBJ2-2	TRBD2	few	CASSPDSGGATGELFF	TGTGCCAGCAGCCCAGATAGCGGGGGGGCTACCGGGGAGCTGTTTTTT
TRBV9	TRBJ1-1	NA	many	CASSLDNFPTEAFF	TGTGCCAGCAGCCTAGACAATTTCCCCACTGAAGCTTTCTTT
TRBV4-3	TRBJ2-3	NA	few	CASSQDFRSTDTQYF	TGCGCCAGCAGCCAAGATTTTCGTAGCACAGATACGCAGTATTTT
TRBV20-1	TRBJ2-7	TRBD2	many	CSALAGTSGYEQYF	TGCAGTGCCCTAGCCGGGACTAGCGGCTACGAGCAGTACTTC
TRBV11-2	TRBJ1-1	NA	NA	CASSYSIQLNTEAFF	TGTGCCAGCAGCTACTCAATCCAGTTGAACACTGAAGCTTTCTTT
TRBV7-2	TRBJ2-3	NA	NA	CASSTTTASTGTQYF	TGTGCCAGCAGCACGACGACAGCCAGCACAGGTACGCAGTATTTT
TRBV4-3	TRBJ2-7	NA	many	CASSQGRQSPSEQYF	TGCGCCAGCAGCCAGGGGAGACAGAGCCCTAGCGAGCAGTACTTC
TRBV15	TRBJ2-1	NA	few	CATSRDRSINEQFF	TGTGCCACCAGCAGAGATCGGTCGATCAATGAGCAGTTCTTC
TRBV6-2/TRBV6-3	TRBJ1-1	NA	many	CASSILEMNTEAFF	TGTGCCAGCAGCATTCTGGAGATGAACACTGAAGCTTTCTTT
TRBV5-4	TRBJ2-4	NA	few	CASSLAYPGGAAKNIQYF	TGTGCCAGCAGCTTGGCCTACCCAGGGGGGGCAGCCAAAAACATTCAGTACTTC
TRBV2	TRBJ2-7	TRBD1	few	CASTGGANAYEQYF	TGTGCCAGCACAGGGGGCGCAAATGCATACGAGCAGTACTTC
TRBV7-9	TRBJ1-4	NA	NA	CASSLAGANEKLFF	TGTGCCAGCAGCTTAGCGGGGGCCAATGAAAAACTGTTTTTT
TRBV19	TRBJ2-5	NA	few	CASSMVALNQETQYF	TGTGCCAGTAGTATGGTAGCGCTGAACCAAGAGACCCAGTACTTC
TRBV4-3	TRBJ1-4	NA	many	CASSQDLSGRGEKLFF	TGCGCCAGCAGCCAAGATCTGTCGGGCAGAGGAGAAAAACTGTTTTTT
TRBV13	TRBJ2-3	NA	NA	CASSLIQGVVTDTQYF	TGTGCCAGCAGCCTAATACAGGGAGTAGTCACAGATACGCAGTATTTT
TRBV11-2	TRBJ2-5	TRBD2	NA	CASSVLAGGWETQYF	TGTGCCAGCAGCGTACTAGCGGGAGGGTGGGAGACCCAGTACTTC
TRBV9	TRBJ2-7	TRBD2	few	CASSAGLASTYEQYF	TGTGCCAGCAGCGCGGGACTAGCGAGCACCTACGAGCAGTACTTC
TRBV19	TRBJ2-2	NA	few	CASTLLGVAATGELFF	TGTGCCAGTACCCTACTTGGGGTAGCGGCCACCGGGGAGCTGTTTTTT
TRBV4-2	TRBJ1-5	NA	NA	CASSRDMTDNQPQHF	TGTGCCAGCAGCCGAGATATGACAGACAATCAGCCCCAGCATTTT
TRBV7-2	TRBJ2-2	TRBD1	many	CASSSINRGTGELFF	TGTGCCAGCAGCTCCATAAACAGGGGAACCGGGGAGCTGTTTTTT
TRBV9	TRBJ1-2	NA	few	CASSVGKDYGYTF	TGTGCCAGCAGCGTAGGAAAAGACTATGGCTACACCTTC
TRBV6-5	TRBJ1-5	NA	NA	CASSLGAHYSNQPQHF	TGTGCCAGCAGTTTAGGGGCACACTATAGCAATCAGCCCCAGCATTTT
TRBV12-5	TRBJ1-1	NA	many	CASGWGGTEAFF	TGTGCTAGTGGGTGGGGGGGCACTGAAGCTTTCTTT